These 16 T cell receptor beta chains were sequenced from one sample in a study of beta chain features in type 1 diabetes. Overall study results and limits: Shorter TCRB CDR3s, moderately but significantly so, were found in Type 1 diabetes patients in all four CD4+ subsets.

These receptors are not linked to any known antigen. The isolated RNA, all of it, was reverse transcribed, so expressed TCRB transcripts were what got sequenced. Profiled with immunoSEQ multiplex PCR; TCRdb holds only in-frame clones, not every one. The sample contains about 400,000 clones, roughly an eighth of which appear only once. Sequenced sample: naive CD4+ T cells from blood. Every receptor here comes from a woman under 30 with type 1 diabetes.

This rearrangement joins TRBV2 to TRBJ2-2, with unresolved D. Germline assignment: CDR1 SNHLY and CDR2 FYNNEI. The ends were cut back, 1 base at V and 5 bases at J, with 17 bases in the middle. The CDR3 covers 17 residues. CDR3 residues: CASSEVTLDFKTGELFF. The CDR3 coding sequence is TGTGCCAGCAGTGAAGTGACTTTGGATTTTAAGACCGGGGAGCTGTTTTTT. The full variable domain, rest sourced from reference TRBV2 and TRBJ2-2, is EPEVTQTPSHQVTQMGQEVILRCVPISNHLYFYWYRQILGQKVEFLVSFYNNEISEKSEIFDDQFSVERPDGSNFTLKIRSTKLEDSAMYFCASSEVTLDFKTGELFFGEGSRLTVL.

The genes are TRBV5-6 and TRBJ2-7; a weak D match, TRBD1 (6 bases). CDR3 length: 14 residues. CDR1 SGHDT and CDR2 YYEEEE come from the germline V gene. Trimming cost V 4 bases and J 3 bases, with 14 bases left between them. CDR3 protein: CASSRTQGIYEQYF. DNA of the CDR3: TGTGCCAGCAGCCGGACGCAGGGGATCTACGAGCAGTACTTC.

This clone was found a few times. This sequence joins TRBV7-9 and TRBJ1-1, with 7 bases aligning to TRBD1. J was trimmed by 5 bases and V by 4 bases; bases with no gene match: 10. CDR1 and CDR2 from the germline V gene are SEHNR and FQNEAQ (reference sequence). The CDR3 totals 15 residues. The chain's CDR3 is CASSSARQGWTEAFF. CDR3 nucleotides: TGTGCCAGCAGCTCAGCCCGACAGGGATGGACTGAAGCTTTCTTT.

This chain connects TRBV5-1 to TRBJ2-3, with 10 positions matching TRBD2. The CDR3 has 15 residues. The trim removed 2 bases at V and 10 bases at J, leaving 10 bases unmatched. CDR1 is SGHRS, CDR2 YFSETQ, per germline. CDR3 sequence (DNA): TGCGCCAGCAGCTTCGTAGCGGGGGGCGTCGATGCGCAGTATTTT. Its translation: CASSFVAGGVDAQYF.

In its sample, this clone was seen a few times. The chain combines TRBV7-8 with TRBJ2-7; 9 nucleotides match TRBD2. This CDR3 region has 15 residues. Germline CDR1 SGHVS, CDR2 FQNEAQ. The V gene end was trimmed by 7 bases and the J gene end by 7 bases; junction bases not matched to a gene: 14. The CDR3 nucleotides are TGTGCCAGCACCACGGGGAGGACTAGCGATCTAGAGCAGTACTTC. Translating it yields CASTTGRTSDLEQYF.

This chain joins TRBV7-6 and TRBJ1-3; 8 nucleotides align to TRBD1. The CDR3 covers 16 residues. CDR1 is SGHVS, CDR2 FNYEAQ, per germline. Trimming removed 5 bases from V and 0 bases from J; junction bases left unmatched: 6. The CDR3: CASSPGGPGSGNTIYF. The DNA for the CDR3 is TGTGCCAGCAGCCCAGGGGGCCCCGGCTCTGGAAACACCATATATTTT.

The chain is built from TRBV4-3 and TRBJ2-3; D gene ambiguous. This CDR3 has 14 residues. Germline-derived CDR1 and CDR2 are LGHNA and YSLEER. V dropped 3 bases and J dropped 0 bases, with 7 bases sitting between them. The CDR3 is CASSHDTSTDTQYF. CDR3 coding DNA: TGCGCCAGCAGCCATGATACTAGCACAGATACGCAGTATTTT.

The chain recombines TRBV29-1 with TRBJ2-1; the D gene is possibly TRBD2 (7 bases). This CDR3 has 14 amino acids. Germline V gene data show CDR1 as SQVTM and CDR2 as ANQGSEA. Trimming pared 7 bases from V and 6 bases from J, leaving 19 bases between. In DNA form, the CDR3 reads TGCAGCGCTCGGGGAGGGGGGGCCGGCAATGAGCAGTTCTTC. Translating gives CSARGGGAGNEQFF.

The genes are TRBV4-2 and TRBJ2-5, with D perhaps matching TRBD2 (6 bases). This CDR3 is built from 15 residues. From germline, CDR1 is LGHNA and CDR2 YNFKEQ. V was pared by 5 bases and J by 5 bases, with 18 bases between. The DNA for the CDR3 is TGTGCCAGCAGCGGCCGGACGGGAGAGTTGGAGACCCAGTACTTC. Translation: CASSGRTGELETQYF.

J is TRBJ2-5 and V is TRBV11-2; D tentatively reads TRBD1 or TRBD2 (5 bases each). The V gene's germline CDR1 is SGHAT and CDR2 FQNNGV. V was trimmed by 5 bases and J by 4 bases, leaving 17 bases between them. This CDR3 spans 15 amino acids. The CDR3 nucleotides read TGTGCCAGCAGCCTAGGGGCCGGGGTACGAGAGACCCAGTACTTC. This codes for CASSLGAGVRETQYF. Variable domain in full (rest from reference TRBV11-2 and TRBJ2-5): EAGVAQSPRYKIIEKRQSVAFWCNPISGHATLYWYQQILGQGPKLLIQFQNNGVVDDSQLPKDRFSAERLKGVDSTLKIQPAKLEDSAVYLCASSLGAGVRETQYFGPGTRLLVL.

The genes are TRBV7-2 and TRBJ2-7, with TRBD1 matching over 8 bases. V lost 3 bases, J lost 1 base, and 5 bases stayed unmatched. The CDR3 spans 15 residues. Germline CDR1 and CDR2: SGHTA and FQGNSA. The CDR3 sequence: CASSFDRGSSYEQYF. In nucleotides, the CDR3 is TGTGCCAGCAGCTTTGACAGGGGCTCTTCCTACGAGCAGTACTTC.

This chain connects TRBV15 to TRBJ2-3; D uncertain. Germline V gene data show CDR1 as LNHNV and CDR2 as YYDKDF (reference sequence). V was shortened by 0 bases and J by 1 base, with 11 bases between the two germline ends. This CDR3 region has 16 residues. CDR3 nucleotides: TGTGCCACCAGCAGAGATTGGAATGCGGGCACAGATACGCAGTATTTT. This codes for CATSRDWNAGTDTQYF.

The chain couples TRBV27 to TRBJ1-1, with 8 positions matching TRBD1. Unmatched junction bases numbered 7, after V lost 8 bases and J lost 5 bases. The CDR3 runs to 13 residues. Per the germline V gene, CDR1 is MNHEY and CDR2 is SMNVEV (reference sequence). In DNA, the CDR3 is TGTGCCAGCGGCCAGGGGGCGCTTACTGAAGCTTTCTTT. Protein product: CASGQGALTEAFF.

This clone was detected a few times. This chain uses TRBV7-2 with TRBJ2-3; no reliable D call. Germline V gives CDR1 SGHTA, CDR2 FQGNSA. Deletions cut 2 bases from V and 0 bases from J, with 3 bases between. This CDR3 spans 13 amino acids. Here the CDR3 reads CASSLPSTDTQYF. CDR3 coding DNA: TGTGCCAGCAGCTTACCAAGCACAGATACGCAGTATTTT.

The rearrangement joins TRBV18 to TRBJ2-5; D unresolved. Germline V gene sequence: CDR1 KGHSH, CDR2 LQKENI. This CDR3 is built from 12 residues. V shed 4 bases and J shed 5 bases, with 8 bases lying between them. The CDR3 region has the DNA TGTGCCAGCTCACAAACGGAGGAGACCCAGTACTTC. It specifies CASSQTEETQYF.

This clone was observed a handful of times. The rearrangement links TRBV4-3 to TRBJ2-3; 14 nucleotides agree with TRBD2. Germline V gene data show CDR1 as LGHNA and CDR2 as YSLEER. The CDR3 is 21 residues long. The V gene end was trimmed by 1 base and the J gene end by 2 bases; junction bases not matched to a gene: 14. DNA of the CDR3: TGCGCCAGCAGCCAAGGAGGGACTAGCGGGGGCCCTTGGTCCCTCACAGATACGCAGTATTTT. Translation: CASSQGGTSGGPWSLTDTQYF.